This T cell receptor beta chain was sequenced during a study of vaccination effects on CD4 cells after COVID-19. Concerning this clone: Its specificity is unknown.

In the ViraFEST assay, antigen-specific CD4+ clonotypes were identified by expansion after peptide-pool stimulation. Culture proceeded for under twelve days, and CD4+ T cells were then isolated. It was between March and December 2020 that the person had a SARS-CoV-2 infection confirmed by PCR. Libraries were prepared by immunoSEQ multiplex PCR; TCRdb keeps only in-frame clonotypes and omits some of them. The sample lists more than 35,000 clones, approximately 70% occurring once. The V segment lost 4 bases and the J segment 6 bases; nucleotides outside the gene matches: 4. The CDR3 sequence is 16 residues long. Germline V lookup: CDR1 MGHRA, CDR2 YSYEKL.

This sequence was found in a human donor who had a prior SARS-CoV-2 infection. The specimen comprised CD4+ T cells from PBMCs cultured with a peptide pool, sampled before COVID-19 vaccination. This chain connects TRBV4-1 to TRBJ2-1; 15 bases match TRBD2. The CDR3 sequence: CASSRGLAGGPNEQFF. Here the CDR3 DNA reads TGCGCCAGCAGCCGGGGACTAGCGGGGGGCCCCAATGAGCAGTTCTTC.